These T cell receptor beta chains were read from a single sample in a study of blood T cell repertoires in COVID-19. Produced via immunoSEQ multiplex PCR; TCRdb's table is partial and in-frame only. Here the sample spans about 160,000 clones, over 75% being singletons. Sequenced material: PBMCs or T cells enriched from blood (not recorded which). These receptors originate from a middle-aged woman with acute COVID-19. Each CDR3 is given with its conserved first and last residue. The D gene is left open where the match is weak. Size is omitted from some rows. Given values are once, few, many or a class for expanded clones.

clone_size d_call j_call cdr3_length v_call cdr3_nt cdr3_aa
- TRBD1 TRBJ2-1 18 TRBV15 TGTGCCACCAGCAGAGCACCCGGGACAGGCCCAACCTACAATGAGCAGTTCTTC CATSRAPGTGPTYNEQFF
- - TRBJ1-1 18 TRBV19 TGTGCCAGTAGACCTACACCGGGAAAAGGGGAGGGGAACACTGAAGCTTTCTTT CASRPTPGKGEGNTEAFF
- - TRBJ1-1 15 TRBV3-1/TRBV3-2 TGTGCCAGCAGCCATCGGGACAAGATGAACACTGAAGCTTTCTTT CASSHRDKMNTEAFF
- TRBD1 TRBJ1-2 13 TRBV11-1 TGTGCCAGCAGCAGGGACAGGTACTATGGCTACACCTTC CASSRDRYYGYTF
- TRBD2 TRBJ2-7 17 TRBV5-1 TGCGCCAGCAGCTTGACTAGCGGGCTTGCGAACTCCTACGAGCAGTACTTC CASSLTSGLANSYEQYF
- - TRBJ1-1 15 TRBV5-8 TGTGCCAGCAGCTTGGTGGGCAGGGGAGGGACTGAAGCTTTCTTT CASSLVGRGGTEAFF
- - TRBJ2-1 15 TRBV20-1 TGCAGTGCTAGTCCATGGACTAACTCCTACAATGAGCAGTTCTTC CSASPWTNSYNEQFF
- TRBD1 TRBJ2-1 18 TRBV11-3 TGTGCCAGCAGCTTAGAGGGAACAGGGGGCTTCTCCTACAATGAGCAGTTCTTC CASSLEGTGGFSYNEQFF
- - TRBJ1-1 13 TRBV11-2 TGTGCCAGCAGCGAACCAGGGAACACTGAAGCTTTCTTT CASSEPGNTEAFF
- - TRBJ2-6 12 TRBV3-1/TRBV3-2 TGTGCCAGCAGCCAAGGTACAGCGGCGGTGACTTTC CASSQGTAAVTF
- TRBD1 TRBJ1-1 15 TRBV5-5 TGTGCCAGCAGCTTCCGCCTCGGACAGGGGGATGAAGCTTTCTTT CASSFRLGQGDEAFF
- - TRBJ2-1 16 TRBV10-2 TGCGCCAGCAGTGTCCCGGCATCCAGAGGAGGCAATGAGCAGTTCTTC CASSVPASRGGNEQFF
- - TRBJ1-1 14 TRBV18 TGTGCCAGCTCACCACAGGGAGGTGGCACTGAAGCTTTCTTT CASSPQGGGTEAFF
- TRBD1 TRBJ1-1 14 TRBV5-8 TGTGCCAGCAGCTTGGACAGGGGGACGACTGAAGCTTTCTTT CASSLDRGTTEAFF
few - TRBJ1-1 15 TRBV14 TGTGCCAGCAGCCAACTGTCCGCACTACACACTGAAGCTTTCTTT CASSQLSALHTEAFF
- TRBD1 TRBJ2-2 13 TRBV2 TGTGCCAGCAGTAACAGGGGGGCCGGGGAGCTGTTTTTT CASSNRGAGELFF
- - TRBJ2-3 12 TRBV10-3 TGTGCCATCAGACAGGACACAGATACGCAGTATTTT CAIRQDTDTQYF
- TRBD1 TRBJ1-1 14 TRBV5-6 TGTGCCAGCAGCAAACCTACAGGGGGCACTGAAGCTTTCTTT CASSKPTGGTEAFF
- TRBD1 TRBJ1-2 16 TRBV29-1 TGCAGCGTCGTATGGACAGGCGGGGGGATTAACTATGGCTACACCTTC CSVVWTGGGINYGYTF
- TRBD2 TRBJ2-1 16 TRBV3-1/TRBV3-2 TGTGCCAGCAGCCAAGATAGGCGCGGGAGAGAGGTTGAGCAGTTCTTC CASSQDRRGREVEQFF
- - TRBJ2-4 14 TRBV18 TGTGCCAGCTCCCTGGAGGGACAGCTAAACATTCAGTACTTC CASSLEGQLNIQYF
- - TRBJ1-2 15 TRBV6-5 TGTGCCAGCAGTTATCTGGGGGGGGCCCGGGAGGGCTACACCTTC CASSYLGGAREGYTF
- - TRBJ2-2 15 TRBV5-1 TGCGCCAGCAGCACCGTAACTAGTCTCACCGGGGAGCTGTTTTTT CASSTVTSLTGELFF
- - TRBJ2-1 15 TRBV27 TGTGCCAGCAGTCCGGGACTCTTATTAAACAATGAGCAGTTCTTC CASSPGLLLNNEQFF
- TRBD1 TRBJ1-4 15 TRBV6-5 TGTGCCAGCAGTCACCTTAGGGGGCAGGGCGAAAAACTGTTTTTT CASSHLRGQGEKLFF
- - TRBJ1-3 16 TRBV18 TGTGCCAGCTCCCCCGTTGGACAGCTCTCTGGAAACACCATATATTTT CASSPVGQLSGNTIYF
many TRBD1 TRBJ1-2 15 TRBV11-2 TGTGCCAGCAGCCCAGTGACAGGGAATCCAAATGGCTACACCTTC CASSPVTGNPNGYTF
- - TRBJ2-6 14 TRBV11-2 TGTGCCAGCAGTTCTAGCTCTGGGGCCAACGTCCTGACTTTC CASSSSSGANVLTF
- TRBD1 TRBJ2-1 16 TRBV7-9 TGTGCCAGCAGCTTCCCTAGGGGACAGCCTAACAATGAGCAGTTCTTC CASSFPRGQPNNEQFF
few TRBD2 TRBJ2-1 17 TRBV6-4 TGTGCCAGCAGTGACTCGATGACTAGCGGGAGTTACAATGAGCAGTTCTTC CASSDSMTSGSYNEQFF
- TRBD1 TRBJ1-5 16 TRBV2 TGTGCCAGCAGTGAGAGGCAGGGGGCCCTCGGACAGCCCCAGCATTTT CASSERQGALGQPQHF
- - TRBJ2-5 13 TRBV5-1 TGCGCCAGCAGCAGGGGTCAAGAGGAGACCCAGTACTTC CASSRGQEETQYF
- TRBD2 TRBJ2-1 14 TRBV7-2 TGTGCCAGCAGTCCTGGACTAGAAAATAATGAGCAGTTCTTC CASSPGLENNEQFF
- - TRBJ1-4 15 TRBV5-4 TGTGCCAGCAGCCCCGATGTACAGGGTTTTGAAAAACTGTTTTTT CASSPDVQGFEKLFF
- TRBD2 TRBJ2-1 18 TRBV23-1 TGCGCCAGCAGTCAATCGGTCCTTCTAGCGGCTGGCTACAATGAGCAGTTCTTC CASSQSVLLAAGYNEQFF
- - TRBJ1-2 12 TRBV20-1 TGCAGTGCTAGTGCAGGTTCTTATGGCTACACCTTC CSASAGSYGYTF
- - TRBJ2-1 14 TRBV24-1 TGTGCTGCCAGTGGGAGGAGCTCCTACAATGAGCAGTTCTTC CAASGRSSYNEQFF
- - TRBJ2-5 16 TRBV27 TGTGCCAGCAGTCCGACCGTCATCGGGAGTCGGGAGACCCAGTACTTC CASSPTVIGSRETQYF
- TRBD1 TRBJ1-2 16 TRBV7-8 TGTGCCAGCAGCTCACCGGGACAGGGACCGATCTATGGCTACACCTTC CASSSPGQGPIYGYTF